This record covers a single T cell receptor (beta chain). Method: immunoSEQ multiplex PCR; TCRdb's copy keeps in-frame clones and lacks some. Of just over 2,000,000 clones listed, approximately 95% are singletons. The V gene's germline CDR1 is SNHLY and CDR2 FYNNEI. CDR3 length: 14 residues. Trimming removed 6 bases from V and 5 bases from J; junction bases left unmatched: 4. This entry belongs to a study of shared clonotypes between healthy human individuals. The sequence derives from a man in his late teens or twenties in good health. The chain combines TRBV2 with TRBJ2-3, with 11 bases matching TRBD2. The sequencing sample was made of naive CD4+ T cells sorted from blood. Subset in this sample: CD45RA+ positively selected. The CDR3, as DNA: TGTGCCAGCAGGACTAGCGGGGTTGTAGATACGCAGTATTTT. This translates into CASRTSGVVDTQYF.